This entry features one T cell receptor (beta chain) sequence. cDNA synthesis used a TRAV/TRBV-specific primer set for both chains. The TCRs were subjected to amplification over about 20 PCR cycles employing a constant-region primer in conjunction with a V-primer adapter. TCRdb re-derived calls from the reads in MiXCR, one entry per CDR3 protein. The repertoire holds fewer than 110,000 distinct CDR3 sequences, with less than 25% as singletons. The sample's time point: after trial treatment. As to treatment: LDRT plus nivolumab, ipilimumab, low-dose cyclophosphamide and aspirin (RACIN trial). Each donor was administered nivolumab, ipilimumab, aspirin, low-dose cyclophosphamide and low-dose radiotherapy. These data are taken from a study of low-dose radiotherapy and immunotherapy resistance in tumors. Across the whole study: Intravenous administration to patients comprised nivolumab at 240 mg every two weeks and ipilimumab at 1 mg/kg every six weeks. For four cycles from cycle 1 day 1, patients took 300 mg oral aspirin daily.

CDR3 size: 13 residues. The germline V and J ends were trimmed by 5 bases and 5 bases, with 12 bases remaining between them. CDR1 and CDR2 (germline): MNHEY, SVGEGT. The chain carries TRBV6-2 or TRBV6-3 and TRBJ2-5; D is possibly TRBD1 (5 bases). Specimen: PBMCs, collected after low-dose radiotherapy plus immunotherapy. This receptor was obtained from a male donor with prostate cancer. CDR3 nucleotides: TGTGCCAGCAGTGCCCCAGGGATGGAGACCCAGTACTTC. Translation gives CASSAPGMETQYF.